This T cell receptor (beta chain) comes out of a study of CD8 T cells in ankylosing spondylitis. The study, taken as a whole, reports: Characteristic of ankylosing spondylitis blood, it appeared, was a TCR beta motif comprising roughly 8 highly homologous variants. Clones that were linked to disease were CD8+ and were relatively rare in peripheral blood. Reportedly, disease-linked clones are significantly enriched in ankylosing spondylitis patients' matched synovial fluid. In the blood and synovial fluid of reactive arthritis, some motif variants had been previously reported.

As for this clonotype: The antigen remains undetermined.

Making use of molecular barcodes, quantitative 5'-RACE generated TCR beta libraries. MiXCR, run by TCRdb on the 5' RACE reads, gives a single entry per CDR3 protein. The sample holds about 330,000 distinct CDR3 sequences, roughly 8% seen once. The CDR3 runs 15 residues. J was trimmed by 0 bases and V by 4 bases; bases with no gene match: 2. Germline-derived CDR1 and CDR2 are KGHSH and LQKENI. The clonotype originates from a male donor with ankylosing spondylitis. V gene TRBV18 combines with J gene TRBJ2-1; 8 nucleotides line up with TRBD2. Sequenced material: blood, either unsorted or a sorted T cell fraction (not recorded which). The CDR3 coding sequence is TGTGCCAGCTCACAGCGGGAGAGCTCCTACAATGAGCAGTTCTTC. Protein product: CASSQRESSYNEQFF.